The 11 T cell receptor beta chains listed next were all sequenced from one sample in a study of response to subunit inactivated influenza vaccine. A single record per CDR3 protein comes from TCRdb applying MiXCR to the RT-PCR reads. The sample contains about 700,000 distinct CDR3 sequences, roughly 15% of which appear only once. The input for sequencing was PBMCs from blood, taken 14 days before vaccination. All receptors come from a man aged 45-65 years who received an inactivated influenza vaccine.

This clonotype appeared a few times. The CDR3 DNA reads as TGTGCCAGCAGCTTGTTAACGGGCGCTGTGAGGGAGCAGTACTTC. It yields the protein CASSLLTGAVREQYF. J is TRBJ2-7 and V is TRBV5-6; D unclear. The CDR3 spans 15 residues. CDR1 is SGHDT and CDR2 is YYEEEE in the germline V gene. The V gene lost 1 base and the J gene lost 7 bases, with 18 bases spanning the gap.

CDR3 region: CSARAGTWDEQYF. For the CDR3, the DNA is TGCAGTGCTAGAGCCGGGACCTGGGACGAGCAGTACTTC. This chain links TRBV20-1 with TRBJ2-7; D is perhaps TRBD1 or TRBD2 (5 bases each). CDR1 and CDR2 (germline): DFQATT, SNEGSKA (reference sequence). With 1 base removed from V and 5 bases from J, the gap between germline ends came to 12 bases. There are 13 residues in the CDR3.

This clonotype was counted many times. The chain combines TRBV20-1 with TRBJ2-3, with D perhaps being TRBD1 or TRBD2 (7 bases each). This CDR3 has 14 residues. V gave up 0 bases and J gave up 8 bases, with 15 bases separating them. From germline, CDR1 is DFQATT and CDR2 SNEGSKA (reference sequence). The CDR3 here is CSARDQGGHATQYF. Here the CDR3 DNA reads TGCAGTGCTAGAGATCAGGGGGGGCATGCTACGCAGTATTTT.

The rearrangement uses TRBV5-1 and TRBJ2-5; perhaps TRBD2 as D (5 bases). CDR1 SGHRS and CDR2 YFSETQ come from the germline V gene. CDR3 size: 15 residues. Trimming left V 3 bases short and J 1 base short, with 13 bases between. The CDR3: CASSWRTEPQETQYF. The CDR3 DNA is TGCGCCAGCAGCTGGAGGACGGAACCCCAAGAGACCCAGTACTTC.

The CDR3 bases are TGCGCCAGCAGTTTCGGCCTAGCGGGGTCCTACGAGCAGTACTTC. Protein sequence: CASSFGLAGSYEQYF. V gene TRBV4-3 combines with J gene TRBJ2-7, with 9 bases matching TRBD2. CDR3 length: 15 amino acids. V was clipped by 6 bases and J by 1 base; unmatched bases: 7. CDR1 is LGHNA and CDR2 is YSLEER in the germline V gene.

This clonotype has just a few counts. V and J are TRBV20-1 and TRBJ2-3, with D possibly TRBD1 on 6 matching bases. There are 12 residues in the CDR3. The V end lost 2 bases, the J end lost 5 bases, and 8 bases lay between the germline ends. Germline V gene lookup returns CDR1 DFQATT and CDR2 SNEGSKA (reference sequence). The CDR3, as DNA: TGCAGTGCTAGACCACAGGGAGATACGCAGTATTTT. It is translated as CSARPQGDTQYF.

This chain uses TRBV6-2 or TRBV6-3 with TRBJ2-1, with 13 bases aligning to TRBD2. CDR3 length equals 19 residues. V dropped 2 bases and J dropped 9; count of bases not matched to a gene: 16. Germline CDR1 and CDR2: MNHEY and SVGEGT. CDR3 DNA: TGTGCCAGCAGTTACGAGAGAAGGTCCGGACTAGCGGGAGTAGGTGAGCAGTTCTTC. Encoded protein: CASSYERRSGLAGVGEQFF.

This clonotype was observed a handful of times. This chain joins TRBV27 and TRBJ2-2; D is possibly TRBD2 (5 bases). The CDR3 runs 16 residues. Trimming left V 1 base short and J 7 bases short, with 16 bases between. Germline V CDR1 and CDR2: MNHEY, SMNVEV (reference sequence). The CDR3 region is CASSLLASPTYGELFF. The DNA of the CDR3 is TGTGCCAGCAGTTTATTGGCTAGCCCTACTTACGGGGAGCTGTTTTTT.

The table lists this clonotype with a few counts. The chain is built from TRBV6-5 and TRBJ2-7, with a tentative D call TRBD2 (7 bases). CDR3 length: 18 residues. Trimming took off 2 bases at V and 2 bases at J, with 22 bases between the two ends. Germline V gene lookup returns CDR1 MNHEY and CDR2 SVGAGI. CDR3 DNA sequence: TGTGCCAGCAGTTACGCGCCTCAGTGGGCGGGGGCTACCTACGAGCAGTACTTC. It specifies CASSYAPQWAGATYEQYF.

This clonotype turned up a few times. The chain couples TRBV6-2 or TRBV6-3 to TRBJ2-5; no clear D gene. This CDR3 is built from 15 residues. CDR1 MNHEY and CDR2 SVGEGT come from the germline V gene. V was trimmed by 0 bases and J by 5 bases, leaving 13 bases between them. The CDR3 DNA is TGTGCCAGCAGTTACTCGATTACCGCCGGGGAGACCCAGTACTTC. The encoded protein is CASSYSITAGETQYF.

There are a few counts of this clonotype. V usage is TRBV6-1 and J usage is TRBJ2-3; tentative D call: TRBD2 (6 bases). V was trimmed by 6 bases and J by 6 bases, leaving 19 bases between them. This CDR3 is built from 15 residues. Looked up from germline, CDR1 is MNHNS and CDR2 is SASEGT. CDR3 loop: CASRVGLSQADTQYF. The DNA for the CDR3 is TGTGCCAGCAGAGTCGGACTATCCCAGGCCGATACGCAGTATTTT.